These T cell receptor beta chains were read from a single sample in a study of blood T cell repertoires in COVID-19. Sequencing used immunoSEQ multiplex PCR; TCRdb keeps in-frame clones, though not all of them. The table lists about 40,000 clones, around 90% of them singletons. The sample was peripheral blood. Source of these receptors: a man aged 50 to 59 with active COVID-19. The CDR3 runs from the conserved cysteine through the conserved F or W. D genes are given only for firm matches. Only some rows state a clone size, as once, few, many or a class for expanded clones.

15	TRBV3-1/TRBV3-2	TRBJ1-5	NA	NA	CASSQEPRSNQPQHF	TGTGCCAGCAGCCAAGAACCCAGAAGCAATCAGCCCCAGCATTTT
19	TRBV5-5	TRBJ2-5	TRBD2	NA	CASSLWPRRAGGRQETQYF	TGTGCCAGCAGCTTGTGGCCTCGCCGGGCGGGAGGGAGGCAAGAGACCCAGTACTTC
15	TRBV7-2	TRBJ2-7	NA	NA	CASSYISPQRVEQYF	TGTGCCAGCAGCTACATATCCCCCCAGCGCGTCGAGCAGTACTTC
14	TRBV2	TRBJ1-6	TRBD1	few	CASSLGQGNSPLHF	TGTGCCAGCAGTCTAGGACAGGGGAATTCACCCCTCCACTTT
12	TRBV11-3	TRBJ2-3	NA	NA	CASSLAADTQYF	TGTGCCAGCAGCTTAGCCGCAGATACGCAGTATTTT
14	TRBV30	TRBJ2-7	TRBD2	NA	CAWSNRLATSEQYF	TGTGCCTGGAGTAACAGACTAGCGACGAGCGAGCAGTACTTC
16	TRBV5-1	TRBJ2-5	TRBD2	NA	CASSLVGRALGETQYF	TGCGCCAGCAGCTTGGTCGGGAGGGCCCTCGGGGAGACCCAGTACTTC
15	TRBV7-6	TRBJ2-7	NA	NA	CASSQNADSSYEQYF	TGTGCCAGCAGCCAGAATGCGGATAGCTCCTACGAGCAGTACTTC
15	TRBV6-5	TRBJ1-1	TRBD1	NA	CASSETTGGGVGAFF	TGTGCCAGCTCTGAAACGACAGGGGGCGGGGTAGGAGCTTTCTTT
13	TRBV27	TRBJ2-7	TRBD1	NA	CASSPGTAYEQYF	TGTGCCAGCAGTCCTGGGACAGCGTACGAGCAGTACTTC
15	TRBV3-1/TRBV3-2	TRBJ2-1	TRBD2	NA	CASSPLAGGGNEQFF	TGTGCCAGCAGCCCTCTAGCGGGAGGTGGGAATGAGCAGTTCTTC
14	TRBV5-8	TRBJ2-1	TRBD1	NA	CASNLDRVYNEQFF	TGTGCCAGCAATCTGGACAGGGTTTACAATGAGCAGTTCTTC
16	TRBV7-2	TRBJ2-1	NA	NA	CASSVGLLLLHNEQFF	TGTGCCAGCAGCGTCGGACTCTTGCTCCTCCACAATGAGCAGTTCTTC
18	TRBV4-1	TRBJ2-2	TRBD2	NA	CASSQVLLAGGETGELFF	TGCGCCAGCAGCCAAGTCTTACTAGCGGGAGGAGAAACCGGGGAGCTGTTTTTT
13	TRBV7-3	TRBJ2-2	NA	NA	CASSFKSTGELFF	TGTGCCAGCAGCTTTAAGAGCACCGGGGAGCTGTTTTTT
13	TRBV7-3	TRBJ2-1	NA	NA	CASSFGPNNEQFF	TGTGCCAGCAGCTTTGGGCCAAACAATGAGCAGTTCTTC
16	TRBV19	TRBJ2-5	TRBD2	NA	CASSTASGSGGETQYF	TGTGCCAGTAGTACGGCTAGCGGGAGTGGGGGAGAGACCCAGTACTTC
13	TRBV7-9	TRBJ1-2	TRBD1	once	CASSRTGGDGYTF	TGTGCCAGCAGCCGGACAGGGGGCGACGGCTACACCTTC
18	TRBV19	TRBJ1-5	TRBD1	NA	CASTGIGGWTGFNQPQHF	TGTGCCAGTACCGGAATAGGGGGATGGACAGGTTTCAATCAGCCCCAGCATTTT
16	TRBV30	TRBJ2-7	TRBD2	NA	CAWSVGGLAGAYEQYF	TGTGCCTGGAGTGTAGGGGGACTAGCGGGAGCATACGAGCAGTACTTC
10	TRBV6-1	TRBJ1-4	NA	once	CASSETKLFF	TGTGCCAGCAGTGAGACTAAACTGTTTTTT
15	TRBV6-5	TRBJ2-7	TRBD1	NA	CASSSTGGASYEQYF	TGTGCCAGCAGTTCCACAGGGGGCGCCTCCTACGAGCAGTACTTC
16	TRBV3-1/TRBV3-2	TRBJ2-6	TRBD2	NA	CASSHAGTSGANVLTF	TGTGCCAGCAGCCATGCCGGGACTAGCGGGGCCAACGTCCTGACTTTC
15	TRBV6-6	TRBJ1-4	NA	NA	CASSYSRIPNEKLFF	TGTGCCAGCAGTTACTCGAGAATCCCTAATGAAAAACTGTTTTTT
15	TRBV4-1	TRBJ1-4	NA	few	CASSRRGENNEKLFF	TGCGCCAGCAGCCGCAGGGGAGAGAATAATGAAAAACTGTTTTTT
17	TRBV6-1	TRBJ1-3	NA	NA	CASSAPLDGSSGNTIYF	TGTGCCAGCAGTGCGCCCCTAGACGGGAGCTCTGGAAACACCATATATTTT
14	TRBV27	TRBJ2-7	TRBD2	NA	CASSPGLADYEQYF	TGTGCCAGCAGTCCGGGACTAGCGGACTACGAGCAGTACTTC
20	TRBV28	TRBJ2-7	TRBD2	NA	CASSLRSMRDYEGIVYEQYF	TGTGCCAGCAGTTTAAGATCGATGCGGGACTATGAGGGAATAGTCTACGAGCAGTACTTC
14	TRBV6-2/TRBV6-3	TRBJ2-1	NA	once	CASSYVGGSNEQFF	TGTGCCAGCAGTTACGTGGGAGGTAGCAATGAGCAGTTCTTC
17	TRBV11-3	TRBJ2-3	TRBD1	NA	CASSPGDSLSSTDTQYF	TGTGCCAGCAGCCCCGGGGACAGCCTTTCTAGCACAGATACGCAGTATTTT
14	TRBV29-1	TRBJ1-1	NA	NA	CSVALQKVNTEAFF	TGCAGCGTTGCCCTACAGAAAGTGAACACTGAAGCTTTCTTT
16	TRBV19	TRBJ2-7	TRBD1	NA	CASSMSTGTVSYEQYF	TGTGCCAGTAGTATGAGTACCGGGACAGTGTCCTACGAGCAGTACTTC
14	TRBV11-3	TRBJ2-1	TRBD2	NA	CASGQRDSYNEQFF	TGTGCCAGCGGCCAGCGGGACTCCTACAATGAGCAGTTCTTC
15	TRBV4-3	TRBJ1-3	NA	NA	CASSQDRFGRDTIYF	TGCGCCAGCAGCCAAGATAGGTTCGGGAGGGACACCATATATTTT
14	TRBV24-1	TRBJ1-1	TRBD1	NA	CATSDPGQGAEAFF	TGTGCCACCAGTGACCCGGGACAGGGGGCTGAAGCTTTCTTT
15	TRBV7-8	TRBJ2-3	TRBD2	NA	CASSPRAGGWDTQYF	TGTGCCAGCAGCCCCCGAGCGGGAGGCTGGGATACGCAGTATTTT
14	TRBV7-8	TRBJ2-3	NA	NA	CASSPRGLSYTQYF	TGTGCCAGCAGCCCGAGAGGCCTTTCCTATACGCAGTATTTT
12	TRBV29-1	TRBJ2-3	TRBD1	NA	CTGQAETDTQYF	TGCACCGGACAGGCCGAGACAGATACGCAGTATTTT
16	TRBV3-1/TRBV3-2	TRBJ1-4	TRBD1	NA	CASSQVTGVTNEKLFF	TGTGCCAGCAGCCAAGTCACAGGGGTAACTAATGAAAAACTGTTTTTT
15	TRBV29-1	TRBJ2-5	NA	NA	CSAQRGTGNQETQYF	TGCAGCGCCCAGCGGGGCACAGGGAACCAAGAGACCCAGTACTTC
15	TRBV18	TRBJ2-7	NA	once	CASSIRSARGYEQYF	TGTGCCAGCTCAATCAGATCTGCCCGGGGCTACGAGCAGTACTTC
13	TRBV19	TRBJ2-1	TRBD1	NA	CASSLDRGNEQFF	TGTGCCAGTAGCCTCGACAGGGGGAATGAGCAGTTCTTC